This entry features one T cell receptor beta chain sequence. Authors' analysis steps: Estimated nucleated cell counts came from reference gene primer amplification. Measured with immunoSEQ multiplex PCR; TCRdb has only the in-frame clones, and not every one. V and J calls and clone size follow that table, whereas D and trimming were derived from the DNA. The table lists some 85,000 clones, around 89% of them singletons. The data were obtained in a study of blood T cell repertoires in COVID-19. Study details: COVID-19 samples collected from the United States, Italy and Spain covered acute and convalescent phases. T cells, B-cell-depleted T cells, or PBMCs supplied cDNA or gDNA.

V dropped 6 bases and J dropped 4; count of bases not matched to a gene: 2. Looked up from germline, CDR1 is SNHLY and CDR2 is FYNNEI. The CDR3 extends over 13 amino acids. The sequence came from a man aged 50 to 60 with acute or convalescent COVID-19. The J gene is TRBJ1-4, the V gene TRBV2, with 7 bases that match TRBD1. Sequences were obtained from peripheral blood. The CDR3 sequence is CASRGQINEKLFF. CDR3 DNA: TGTGCCAGCAGGGGACAGATTAATGAAAAACTGTTTTTT.